This TCR beta chain was retrieved from a study of identical twins. General study points: Abundant beta clonotypes from cord blood had fewer insertions, unlike memory repertoires, which showed none.

Trimming left V 6 bases short and J 0 bases short, with 13 bases between. The CDR3 loop spans 15 amino acids. In this sample, this clonotype turned up a few times. Its antigen is currently unknown. MiXCR, run by TCRdb on the 5' RACE reads, gives a single entry per CDR3 protein. Seen here are around 340,000 distinct CDR3 sequences, 8.5% to 10% observed once, and the top ten hold roughly 8.7%. J is TRBJ2-3 and V is TRBV12-3 or TRBV12-4, with D unclear. This TCR derives from a woman aged 45-65 years in good health. Sequenced input: naive T cells sorted from blood. CDR3 in amino acids: CASSPTRPSTDTQYF. The DNA for the CDR3 is TGTGCCAGCAGCCCCACGAGACCTAGCACAGATACGCAGTATTTT.